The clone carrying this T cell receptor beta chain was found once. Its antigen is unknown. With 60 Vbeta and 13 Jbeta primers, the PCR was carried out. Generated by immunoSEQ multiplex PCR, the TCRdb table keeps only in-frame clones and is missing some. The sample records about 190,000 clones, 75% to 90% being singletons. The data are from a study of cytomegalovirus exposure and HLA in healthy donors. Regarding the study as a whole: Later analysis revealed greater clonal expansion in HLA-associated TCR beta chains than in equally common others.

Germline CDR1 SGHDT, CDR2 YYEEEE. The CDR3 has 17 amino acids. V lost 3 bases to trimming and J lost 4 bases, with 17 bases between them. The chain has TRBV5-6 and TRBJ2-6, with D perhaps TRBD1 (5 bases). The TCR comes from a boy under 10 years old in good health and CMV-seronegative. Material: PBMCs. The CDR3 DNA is TGTGCCAGCAGCTCTACCACCAGGGTAACGGGGGCCAACGTCCTGACTTTC. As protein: CASSSTTRVTGANVLTF.